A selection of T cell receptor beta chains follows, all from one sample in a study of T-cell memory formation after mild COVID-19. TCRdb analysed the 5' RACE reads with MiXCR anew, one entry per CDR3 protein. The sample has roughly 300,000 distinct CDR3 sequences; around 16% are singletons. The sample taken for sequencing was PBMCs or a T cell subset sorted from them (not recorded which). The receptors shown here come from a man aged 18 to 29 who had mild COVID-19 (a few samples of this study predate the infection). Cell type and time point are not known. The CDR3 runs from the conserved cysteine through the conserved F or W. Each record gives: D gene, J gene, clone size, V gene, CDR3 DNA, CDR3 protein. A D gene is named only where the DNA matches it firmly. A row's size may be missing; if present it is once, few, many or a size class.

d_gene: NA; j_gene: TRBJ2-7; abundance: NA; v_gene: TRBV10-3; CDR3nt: TGTGCCATCAGTGGCCCCGGGACACCGTACGAGCAGTACTTC; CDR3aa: CAISGPGTPYEQYF
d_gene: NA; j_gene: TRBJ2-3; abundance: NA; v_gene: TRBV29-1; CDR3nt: TGCAGCGTTGGTAGCACAGATACGCAGTATTTT; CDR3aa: CSVGSTDTQYF
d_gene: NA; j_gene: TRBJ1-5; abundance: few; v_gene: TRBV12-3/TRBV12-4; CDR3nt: TGTGCCAGCAGTTTCGAGATCCAGCCCCAGCATTTT; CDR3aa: CASSFEIQPQHF
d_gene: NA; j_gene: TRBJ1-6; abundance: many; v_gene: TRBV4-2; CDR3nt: TGTGCCAGCAGCCACACCTCAGGGTATAATTCACCCCTCCACTTT; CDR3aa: CASSHTSGYNSPLHF
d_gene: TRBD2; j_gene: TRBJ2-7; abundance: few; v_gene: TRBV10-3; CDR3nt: TGTGCCATCAGTGAGTCTTCGGGGGGGCCGAACGAGCAGTACTTC; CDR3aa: CAISESSGGPNEQYF
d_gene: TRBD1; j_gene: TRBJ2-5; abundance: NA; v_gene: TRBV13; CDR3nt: TGTGCCAGCAGCTCCCCGGGACAGAAAAAAGAGACCCAGTACTTC; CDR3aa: CASSSPGQKKETQYF
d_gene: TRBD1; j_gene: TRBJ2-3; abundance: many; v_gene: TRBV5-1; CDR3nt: TGCGCCAGCAGCTTGGAAGGGACAGGGGAGGCAGATACGCAGTATTTT; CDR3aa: CASSLEGTGEADTQYF
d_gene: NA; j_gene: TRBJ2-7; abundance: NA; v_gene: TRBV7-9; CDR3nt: TGTGCCAGCAGCTTAGGACCGGGGGACGAGCAGTACTTC; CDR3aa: CASSLGPGDEQYF
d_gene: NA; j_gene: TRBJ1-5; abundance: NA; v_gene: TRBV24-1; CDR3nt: TGTGCCACCAACGCAGGGAACCAGCCCCAGCATTTT; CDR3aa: CATNAGNQPQHF
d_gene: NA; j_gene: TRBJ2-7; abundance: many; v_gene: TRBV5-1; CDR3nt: TGCGCCAGCAGCTTGAGGGGCGTCCACGAGCAGTACTTC; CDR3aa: CASSLRGVHEQYF
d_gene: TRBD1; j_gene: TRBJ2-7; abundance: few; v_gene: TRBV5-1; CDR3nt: TGCGCCAGCAGCTTGGGAGACAGGGCCTACGAGCAGTACTTC; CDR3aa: CASSLGDRAYEQYF
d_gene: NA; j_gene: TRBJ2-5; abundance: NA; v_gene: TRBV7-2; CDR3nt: TGTGCCAGCAGCTTAAGTTCTGGAGAGACCCAGTACTTC; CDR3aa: CASSLSSGETQYF
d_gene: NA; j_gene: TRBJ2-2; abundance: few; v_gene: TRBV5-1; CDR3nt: TGCGCCAGCAGTTACAGCTGGAACACCGGGGAGCTGTTTTTT; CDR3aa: CASSYSWNTGELFF
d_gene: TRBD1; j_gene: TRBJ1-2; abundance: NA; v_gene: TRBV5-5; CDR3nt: TGTGCCAGCAGCTTGGCCACAGGGGGCCAATATGGCTACACCTTC; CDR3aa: CASSLATGGQYGYTF
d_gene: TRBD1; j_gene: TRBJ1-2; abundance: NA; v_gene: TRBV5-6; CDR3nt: TGTGCCAGCAGCGGCGCCGGGACAGGGGTCTATGGCTACACCTTC; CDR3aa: CASSGAGTGVYGYTF
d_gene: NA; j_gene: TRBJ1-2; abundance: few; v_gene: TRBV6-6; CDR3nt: TGTGCCAGCAGCCGCTCCTATGGCTACACCTTC; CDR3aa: CASSRSYGYTF
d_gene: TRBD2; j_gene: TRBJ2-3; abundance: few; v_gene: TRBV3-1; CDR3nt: TGTGCCAGCAGCCAAGGGACTAGCGGGGGGGATACGCAGTATTTT; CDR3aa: CASSQGTSGGDTQYF
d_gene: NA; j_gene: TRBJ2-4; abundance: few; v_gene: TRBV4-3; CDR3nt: TGCGCCAGCAGCCTCGAGACAGCCGGAGCCAAAAACATTCAGTACTTC; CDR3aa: CASSLETAGAKNIQYF
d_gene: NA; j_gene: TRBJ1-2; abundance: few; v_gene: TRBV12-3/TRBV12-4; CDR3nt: TGTGCCAGCAGTTTAGAACAGAGCTATGGCTACACCTTC; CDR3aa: CASSLEQSYGYTF
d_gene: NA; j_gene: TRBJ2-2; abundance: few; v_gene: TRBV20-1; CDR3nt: TGCAGTGCTAGAGATCCTCGCCGGACTTGGAACACCGGGGAGCTGTTTTTT; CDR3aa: CSARDPRRTWNTGELFF
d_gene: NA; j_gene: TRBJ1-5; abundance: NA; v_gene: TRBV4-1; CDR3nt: TGCGCCAGCAGCCAAGGGGAAGGGGTCCAGCCCCAGCATTTT; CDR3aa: CASSQGEGVQPQHF
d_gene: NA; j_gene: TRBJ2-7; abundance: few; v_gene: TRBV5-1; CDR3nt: TGCGCCAGCGCGGGTAGCCGGGGCGAGCAGTACTTC; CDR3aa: CASAGSRGEQYF
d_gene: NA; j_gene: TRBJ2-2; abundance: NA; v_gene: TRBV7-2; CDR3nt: TGTGCCAGCAGCTTAGAATCGGTGAACACCGGGGAGCTGTTTTTT; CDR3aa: CASSLESVNTGELFF
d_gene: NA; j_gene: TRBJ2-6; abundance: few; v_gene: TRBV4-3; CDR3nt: TGCGCCAGCAGCCAAGATTCCCCAGGTCCAGGGGCCAACGTCCTGACTTTC; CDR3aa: CASSQDSPGPGANVLTF
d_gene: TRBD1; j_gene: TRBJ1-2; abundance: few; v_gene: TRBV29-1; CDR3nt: TGCAGCGTGGATCTCGGGACAGCGGGGCGAGGCTACACCTTC; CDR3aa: CSVDLGTAGRGYTF
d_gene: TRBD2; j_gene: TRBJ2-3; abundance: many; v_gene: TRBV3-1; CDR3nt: TGTGCCAGCAGCCCTAGCGGGGGTCCCACAGATACGCAGTATTTT; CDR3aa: CASSPSGGPTDTQYF
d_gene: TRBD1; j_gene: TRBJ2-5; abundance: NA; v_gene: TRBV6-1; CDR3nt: TGTGCCAGCAGCCAAAAGGACAGGGGGCCACTAGAGACCCAGTACTTC; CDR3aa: CASSQKDRGPLETQYF
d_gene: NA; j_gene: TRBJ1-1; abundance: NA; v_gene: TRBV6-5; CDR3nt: TGTGCCAGCAGTTACTCGGGCCGGTTGGACACTGAAGCTTTCTTT; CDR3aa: CASSYSGRLDTEAFF
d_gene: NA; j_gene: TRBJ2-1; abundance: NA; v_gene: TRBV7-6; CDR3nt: TGTGCCAGCAGCTTAGCGTTTCAATTCAATGAGCAGTTCTTC; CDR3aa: CASSLAFQFNEQFF
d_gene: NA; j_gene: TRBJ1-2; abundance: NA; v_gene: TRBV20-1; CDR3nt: TGCAGTGCTACTACGGGTCTAGCGGGCCTCTATGGCTACACCTTC; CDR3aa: CSATTGLAGLYGYTF
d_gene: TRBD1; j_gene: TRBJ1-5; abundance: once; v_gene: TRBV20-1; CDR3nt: TGCAGTGCAGGGGGACCGGACAGGGGAACTCAGCCCCAGCATTTT; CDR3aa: CSAGGPDRGTQPQHF
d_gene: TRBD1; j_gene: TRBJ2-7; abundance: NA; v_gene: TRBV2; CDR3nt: TGTGCCAGCAGCTGGTCCGGGACAGACGAGCAGTACTTC; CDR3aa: CASSWSGTDEQYF
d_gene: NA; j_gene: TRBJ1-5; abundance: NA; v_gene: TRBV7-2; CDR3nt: TGTGCCAGCAGCCCTAACCAGGGTTCCGCCAATCAGCCCCAGCATTTT; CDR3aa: CASSPNQGSANQPQHF
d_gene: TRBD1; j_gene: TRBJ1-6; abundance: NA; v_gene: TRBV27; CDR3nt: TGTGCCAGCAGTCACTCGCGGGACAGAAGGGATTCACCCCTCCACTTT; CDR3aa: CASSHSRDRRDSPLHF
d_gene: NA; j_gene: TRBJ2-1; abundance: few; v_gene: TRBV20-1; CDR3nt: TGCAGTGCTAGATGGCAGTACAATGAGCAGTTCTTC; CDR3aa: CSARWQYNEQFF
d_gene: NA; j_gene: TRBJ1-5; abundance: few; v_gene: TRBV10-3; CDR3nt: TGTGCCATCAGTGAGTCCGTCGGGGACGGAGGGCCCCAGCATTTT; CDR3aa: CAISESVGDGGPQHF